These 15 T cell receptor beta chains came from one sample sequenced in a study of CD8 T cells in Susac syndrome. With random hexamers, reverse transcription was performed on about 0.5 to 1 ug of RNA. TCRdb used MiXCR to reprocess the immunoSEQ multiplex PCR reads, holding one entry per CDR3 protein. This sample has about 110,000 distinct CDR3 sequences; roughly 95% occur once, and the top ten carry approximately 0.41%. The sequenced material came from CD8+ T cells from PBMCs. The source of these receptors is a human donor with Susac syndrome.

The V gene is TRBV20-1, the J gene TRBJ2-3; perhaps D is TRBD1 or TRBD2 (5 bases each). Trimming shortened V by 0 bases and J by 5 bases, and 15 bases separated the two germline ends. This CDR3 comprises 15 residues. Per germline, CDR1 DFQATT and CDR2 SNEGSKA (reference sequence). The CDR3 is CSARDTGAPGDTQYF. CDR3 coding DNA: TGCAGTGCTAGAGACACCGGGGCTCCGGGAGATACGCAGTATTTT.

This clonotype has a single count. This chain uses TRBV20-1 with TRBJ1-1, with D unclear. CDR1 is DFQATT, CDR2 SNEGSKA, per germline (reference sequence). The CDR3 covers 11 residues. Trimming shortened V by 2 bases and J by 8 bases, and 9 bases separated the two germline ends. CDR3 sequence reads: CSARMLGEAFF. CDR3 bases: TGCAGTGCTAGAATGTTGGGGGAAGCTTTCTTT.

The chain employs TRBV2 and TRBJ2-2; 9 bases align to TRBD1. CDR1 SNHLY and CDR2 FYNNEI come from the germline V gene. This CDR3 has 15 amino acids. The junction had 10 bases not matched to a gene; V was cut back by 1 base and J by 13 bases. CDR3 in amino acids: CASSEDRGLSNGLFF. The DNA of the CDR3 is TGTGCCAGCAGTGAAGACAGGGGGCTATCCAACGGGCTGTTTTTT.

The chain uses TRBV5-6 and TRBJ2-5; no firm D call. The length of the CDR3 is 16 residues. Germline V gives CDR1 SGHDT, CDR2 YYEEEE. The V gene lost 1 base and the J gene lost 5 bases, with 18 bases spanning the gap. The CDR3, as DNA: TGTGCCAGCAGCTTGTATCCACAGTCCCAAGGGGAGACCCAGTACTTC. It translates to CASSLYPQSQGETQYF. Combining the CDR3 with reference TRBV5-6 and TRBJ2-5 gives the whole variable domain DAGVTQSPTHLIKTRGQQVTLRCSPKSGHDTVSWYQQALGQGPQFIFQYYEEEERQRGNFPDRFSGHQFPNYSSELNVNALLLGDSALYLCASSLYPQSQGETQYFGPGTRLLVL.

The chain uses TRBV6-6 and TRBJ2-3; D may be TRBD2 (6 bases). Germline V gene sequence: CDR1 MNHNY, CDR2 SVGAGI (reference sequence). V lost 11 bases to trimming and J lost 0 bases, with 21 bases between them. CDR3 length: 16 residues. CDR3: CASAHGGSPSTDTQYF. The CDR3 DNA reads TGTGCCTCAGCCCACGGGGGTTCACCTAGCACAGATACGCAGTATTTT.

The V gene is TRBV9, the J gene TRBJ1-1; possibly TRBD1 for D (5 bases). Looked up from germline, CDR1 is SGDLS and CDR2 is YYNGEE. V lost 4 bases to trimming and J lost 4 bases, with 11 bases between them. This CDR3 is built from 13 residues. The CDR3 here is CASSSPGSTEAFF. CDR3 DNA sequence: TGTGCCAGCAGCTCCCCAGGGAGCACTGAAGCTTTCTTT.

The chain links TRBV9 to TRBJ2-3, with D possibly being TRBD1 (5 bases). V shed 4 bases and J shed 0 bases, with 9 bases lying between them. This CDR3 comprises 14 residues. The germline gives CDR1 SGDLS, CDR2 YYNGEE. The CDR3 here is CASSQQGSTDTQYF. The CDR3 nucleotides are TGTGCCAGCAGCCAGCAGGGAAGCACAGATACGCAGTATTTT.

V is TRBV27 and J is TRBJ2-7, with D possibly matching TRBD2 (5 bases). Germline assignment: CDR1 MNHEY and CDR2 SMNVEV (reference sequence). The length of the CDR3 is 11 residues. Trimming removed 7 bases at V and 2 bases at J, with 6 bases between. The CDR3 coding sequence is TGTGCCAGCAAGGGAGCCTACGAGCAGTACTTC. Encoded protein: CASKGAYEQYF.

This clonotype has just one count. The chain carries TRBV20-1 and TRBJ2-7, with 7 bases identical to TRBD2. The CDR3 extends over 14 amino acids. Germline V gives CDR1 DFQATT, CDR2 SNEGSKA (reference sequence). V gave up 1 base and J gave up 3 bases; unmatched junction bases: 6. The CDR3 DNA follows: TGCAGTGCTAGAGGGCGGGACTACGGCTACGAGCAGTACTTC. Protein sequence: CSARGRDYGYEQYF.

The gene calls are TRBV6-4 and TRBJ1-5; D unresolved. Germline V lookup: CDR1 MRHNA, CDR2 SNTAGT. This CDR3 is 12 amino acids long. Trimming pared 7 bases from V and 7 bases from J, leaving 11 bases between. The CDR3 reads CASKTACQPQHF. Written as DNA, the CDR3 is TGTGCCAGCAAGACGGCTTGCCAGCCCCAGCATTTT.

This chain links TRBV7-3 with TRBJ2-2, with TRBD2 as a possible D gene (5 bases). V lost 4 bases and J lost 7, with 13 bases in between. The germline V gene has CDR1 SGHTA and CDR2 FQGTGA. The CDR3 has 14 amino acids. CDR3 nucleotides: TGTGCCAGCAGCTATATAACGGGGAGCGGGGAGCTGTTTTTT. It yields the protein CASSYITGSGELFF.

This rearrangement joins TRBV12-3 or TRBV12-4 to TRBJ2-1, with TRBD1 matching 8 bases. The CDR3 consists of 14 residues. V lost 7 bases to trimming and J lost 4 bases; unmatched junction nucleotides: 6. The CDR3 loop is CASINRGAYNEQFF. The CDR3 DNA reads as TGTGCCAGCATTAACAGGGGGGCGTACAATGAGCAGTTCTTC.

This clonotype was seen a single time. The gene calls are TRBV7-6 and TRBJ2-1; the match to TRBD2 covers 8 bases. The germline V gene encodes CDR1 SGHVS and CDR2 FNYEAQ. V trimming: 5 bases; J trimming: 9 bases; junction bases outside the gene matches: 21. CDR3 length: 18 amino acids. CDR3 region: CASSPRTLAGSRWGEQFF. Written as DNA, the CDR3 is TGTGCCAGCAGCCCACGTACTTTAGCGGGGTCCAGATGGGGTGAGCAGTTCTTC.

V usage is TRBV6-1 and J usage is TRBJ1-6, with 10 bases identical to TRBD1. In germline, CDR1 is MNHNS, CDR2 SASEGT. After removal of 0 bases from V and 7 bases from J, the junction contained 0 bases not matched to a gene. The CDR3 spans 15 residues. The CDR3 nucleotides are TGTGCCAGCAGTGAAGCGGACAGGGGGAATTCACCCCTCCACTTT. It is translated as CASSEADRGNSPLHF.

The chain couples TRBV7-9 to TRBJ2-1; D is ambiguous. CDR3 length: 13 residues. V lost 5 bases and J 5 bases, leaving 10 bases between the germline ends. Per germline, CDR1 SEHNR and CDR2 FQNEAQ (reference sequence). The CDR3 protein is CASSTQHNNEQFF. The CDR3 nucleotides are TGTGCCAGCAGCACCCAACACAACAATGAGCAGTTCTTC.